The clone carrying this TCR beta chain was counted only a few times. The antigen is unknown. These data originate in a study of cytomegalovirus exposure and HLA in healthy donors. Germline values: CDR1 MDHEN, CDR2 SYDVKM. J was trimmed by 4 bases and V by 2 bases; bases with no gene match: 4. The CDR3 is 16 residues long. Study-wide points: Follow-up analysis found HLA locus-dependent TCR association rates, highest for DRB1 and lowest for HLA-C. When presence/absence was analysed, sequencing depth was taken to be roughly uniform across donors.

With 60 Vbeta and 13 Jbeta primers, the PCR was carried out. Sequenced by immunoSEQ multiplex PCR; TCRdb stores in-frame clones only, minus some. The repertoire has about 150,000 clones, roughly 70% of them found once; the top ten carry under 2.5%. Sequencing was done on a sample of PBMCs. The gene calls are TRBV28 and TRBJ2-1; 11 bases agree with TRBD2. This sequence was found in a man younger than 40 in good health and CMV-seronegative. CDR3 sequence reads: CASSLATSGGYNEQFF. The CDR3 DNA follows: TGTGCCAGCAGTTTAGCTACTAGCGGGGGATACAATGAGCAGTTCTTC.